This T cell receptor beta chain was observed in a study of cytomegalovirus exposure and HLA in healthy donors. Study-level points and caveats: Rates of TCR association differed by HLA locus in a later analysis, with DRB1 highest and HLA-C lowest. Through in vitro validation, three CMV-associated chains were shown to be specific for CMV antigens.

A word on this clone: Its antigen is as yet unknown.

With 60 Vbeta and 13 Jbeta primers, the PCR was carried out. The repertoire was sequenced with immunoSEQ multiplex PCR; TCRdb's copy has only in-frame clones and lacks some. The sample holds roughly 150,000 clones, 79% seen once. Donors sampled were nominally healthy, though unrecorded immune exposures were likely. The CDR3 runs to 16 residues. V trimming: 5 bases; J trimming: 5 bases; junction bases outside the gene matches: 8. The germline CDR1 and CDR2 sequences are MNHEY and SMNVEV (reference sequence). The specimen sequenced was PBMCs. V and J are TRBV27 and TRBJ2-7; 14 nucleotides match TRBD2. The sequence derives from a man aged 35 to 55 in good health and CMV-seropositive. The CDR3 protein is CASSPPPGLAGDEQYF. The DNA for the CDR3 is TGTGCCAGCAGTCCCCCTCCGGGACTAGCGGGAGACGAGCAGTACTTC.